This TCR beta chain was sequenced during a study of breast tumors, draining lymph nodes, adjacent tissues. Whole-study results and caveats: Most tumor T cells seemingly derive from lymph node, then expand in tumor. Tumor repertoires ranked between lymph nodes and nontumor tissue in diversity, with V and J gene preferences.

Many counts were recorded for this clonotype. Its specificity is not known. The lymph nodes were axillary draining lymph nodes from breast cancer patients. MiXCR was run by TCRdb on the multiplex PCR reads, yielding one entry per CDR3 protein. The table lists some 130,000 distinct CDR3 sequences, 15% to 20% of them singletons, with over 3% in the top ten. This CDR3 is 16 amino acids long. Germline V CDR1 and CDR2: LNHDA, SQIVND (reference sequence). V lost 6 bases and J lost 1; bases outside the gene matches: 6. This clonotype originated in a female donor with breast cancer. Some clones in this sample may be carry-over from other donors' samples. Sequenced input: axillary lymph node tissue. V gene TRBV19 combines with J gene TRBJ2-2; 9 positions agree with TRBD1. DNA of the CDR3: TGTGCCAGTAGCCCCAGGGACAGGGAGAACACCGGGGAGCTGTTTTTT. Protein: CASSPRDRENTGELFF.